The clone carrying this T cell receptor (beta chain) was observed at least ten times. The antigen is undetermined. The data were obtained in a study of CD8 T cells in ankylosing spondylitis. Study observations and caveats: Disease-linked clones proved CD8+ and comparatively uncommon in peripheral blood. A TCR beta motif made of several highly homologous variants seemed typical of ankylosing spondylitis blood. Researchers reportedly found disease-linked clones significantly enriched in matched ankylosing spondylitis synovial fluid.

Per the germline V gene, CDR1 is SGHRS and CDR2 is YFSETQ. V shed 0 bases, J shed 2 bases, and the junction held 4 bases outside the gene matches. CDR3 size: 15 residues. Scientists made TCR beta libraries using quantitative 5'-RACE with molecular barcodes. TCRdb itself ran the 5' RACE reads through MiXCR, one entry per CDR3 protein. The table records 200,000 to 250,000 distinct CDR3 sequences, roughly a tenth of them present only once. The source material was blood, either unsorted or a sorted T cell fraction (not recorded which). The chain carries TRBV5-1 and TRBJ1-1, with 7 nucleotides matching TRBD1. The sequence came from a male donor with ankylosing spondylitis or in good health (not recorded which). CDR3 nucleotides: TGCGCCAGCAGCTTGGGGGACAGTCCTAACACTGAAGCTTTCTTT. Protein sequence: CASSLGDSPNTEAFF.